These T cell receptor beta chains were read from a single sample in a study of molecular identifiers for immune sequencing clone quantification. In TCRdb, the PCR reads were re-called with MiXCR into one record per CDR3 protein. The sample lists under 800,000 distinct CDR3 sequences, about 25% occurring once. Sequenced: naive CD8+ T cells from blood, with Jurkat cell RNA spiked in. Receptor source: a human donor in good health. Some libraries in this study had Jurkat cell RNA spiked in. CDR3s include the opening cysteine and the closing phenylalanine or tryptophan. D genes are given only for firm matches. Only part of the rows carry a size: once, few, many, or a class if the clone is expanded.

CASSLVAPSYGADTQYF TGTGCCAGCAGTTTAGTCGCCCCTAGCTACGGCGCAGATACGCAGTATTTT . TRBJ2-3 many TRBV28
CASSLRGGGPRYTQYF TGTGCCAGCAGCTTAAGGGGCGGGGGGCCCCGGTATACGCAGTATTTT TRBD2 TRBJ2-3 many TRBV7-2
CASSPADTEAFF TGTGCCAGCAGCCCGGCGGACACTGAAGCTTTCTTT . TRBJ1-1 many TRBV21-1
CASSLAAQAPRYNEQFF TGTGCCAGCAGCTTAGCGGCCCAGGCCCCGAGGTACAATGAGCAGTTCTTC . TRBJ2-1 many TRBV7-9
CASSLSSGQTDTQYF TGTGCCAGCAGTTTATCATCGGGACAGACAGATACGCAGTATTTT TRBD1 TRBJ2-3 few TRBV27
CASSLNLGNTEAFF TGCGCCAGCAGCTTGAACTTGGGTAACACTGAAGCTTTCTTT . TRBJ1-1 . TRBV5-1
CASSLWDPTNTGELFF TGTGCCAGCAGTTTATGGGACCCCACGAACACCGGGGAGCTGTTTTTT . TRBJ2-2 . TRBV27
CASSAPRTGVLTDTQYF TGTGCCAGCAGCGCCCCCCGGACAGGGGTACTTACAGATACGCAGTATTTT TRBD1 TRBJ2-3 many TRBV9
CSAREAYRDFFPRTYF TGCAGTGCTAGAGAGGCTTACAGGGACTTTTTTCCTCGGACTTACTTC . TRBJ2-7 many TRBV20-1
CASSPWEGTYGYTF TGTGCCAGCAGTCCATGGGAGGGGACCTATGGCTACACCTTC . TRBJ1-2 . TRBV7-9
CASSPPVISGANVLTF TGTGCCAGCAGCCCCCCGGTGATTTCTGGGGCCAACGTCCTGACTTTC . TRBJ2-6 . TRBV11-2
CASRLINEAFF TGTGCCAGCCGCTTAATCAATGAAGCTTTCTTT . TRBJ1-1 . TRBV11-2
CASSLAGAHSGANILTF TGTGCCAGCAGTTTAGCGGGGGCCCACTCTGGGGCCAACATCCTGACTTTC . TRBJ2-6 . TRBV27
CASSQAHRVRATNEKLFF TGCGCCAGCAGCCAGGCACACAGGGTACGAGCAACTAATGAAAAACTGTTTTTT . TRBJ1-4 few TRBV4-1
CASSYSLGGGYGYTF TGTGCCAGCAGTTACTCTTTGGGGGGCGGCTATGGCTACACCTTC . TRBJ1-2 many TRBV6-5
CASSPGWPLTYEQYF TGTGCCAGCAGTCCCGGATGGCCCCTAACCTACGAGCAGTACTTC . TRBJ2-7 . TRBV7-9
CASSLGLTNTGELFF TGCGCCAGCAGCTTGGGACTAACGAACACCGGGGAGCTGTTTTTT . TRBJ2-2 many TRBV5-1
CASSQWTTSGNNEQFF TGTGCCAGCAGCCAATGGACGACTAGCGGAAACAATGAGCAGTTCTTC TRBD2 TRBJ2-1 . TRBV3-1
CASSSPGTNYEQYF TGTGCCAGCAGCTCCCCCGGAACTAACTACGAGCAGTACTTC . TRBJ2-7 . TRBV7-9
CASSLSFF TGTGCCAGCAGCCTCTCCTTTTTT . TRBJ2-3 many TRBV7-9
CASSHGGGFMNTEAFF TGCGCCAGCAGCCACGGCGGCGGATTTATGAACACTGAAGCTTTCTTT . TRBJ1-1 many TRBV4-3
CASSQTGQGGLDTQYF TGTGCCAGCAGCCAAACGGGACAGGGGGGCCTAGATACGCAGTATTTT TRBD1 TRBJ2-3 few TRBV5-4
CASSLQTGSTEAFF TGTGCCAGCAGCTTACAAACAGGGTCCACTGAAGCTTTCTTT . TRBJ1-1 . TRBV5-4
CASSVTGVGNQPQHF TGTGCCAGCAGTGTAACAGGGGTGGGCAATCAGCCCCAGCATTTT TRBD1 TRBJ1-5 many TRBV2
CASSHTGLVEQYF TGTGCCAGCAGCCACACGGGCCTCGTAGAGCAGTACTTC . TRBJ2-7 many TRBV14
CASSQIHGTSGSYEQYF TGTGCCAGCAGCCAGATTCACGGTACTAGCGGGAGCTACGAGCAGTACTTC TRBD2 TRBJ2-7 few TRBV4-2
CASTVRATDTQYF TGTGCCAGCACTGTACGAGCGACAGATACGCAGTATTTT . TRBJ2-3 . TRBV12-3/TRBV12-4
CASSLVTSGTSSTDTQYF TGTGCCAGCAGTTTGGTGACTAGCGGGACCTCTAGCACAGATACGCAGTATTTT TRBD2 TRBJ2-3 . TRBV27
CASSQGQGLYSPLHF TGCGCCAGCAGCCAAGGACAGGGGTTGTATTCACCCCTCCACTTT TRBD1 TRBJ1-6 few TRBV4-3
CASSYGGSEAFF TGTGCCAGCAGCTACGGAGGGAGTGAAGCTTTCTTT . TRBJ1-1 many TRBV19
CSVEDPTSGSLEQYF TGCAGCGTTGAAGATCCAACTAGCGGGAGCCTCGAGCAGTACTTC TRBD2 TRBJ2-7 many TRBV29-1
CASSQEGSGPISYEQYF TGTGCCAGCAGCCAAGAAGGGTCGGGACCGATTTCCTACGAGCAGTACTTC . TRBJ2-7 . TRBV4-2
CASSFGGSLAGNEQFF TGTGCCAGCAGCTTTGGGGGATCACTAGCGGGCAATGAGCAGTTCTTC TRBD2 TRBJ2-1 . TRBV5-3
CASSLLSPGGPMNTEAFF TGTGCCAGCAGTCTACTATCACCGGGGGGCCCGATGAACACTGAAGCTTTCTTT . TRBJ1-1 . TRBV27
CASSLASDRTYEQYF TGTGCCAGCAGCTTGGCCTCGGACAGGACCTACGAGCAGTACTTC TRBD1 TRBJ2-7 many TRBV5-6
CASSTTSGYTDTQYF TGTGCCAGCAGCACCACTAGCGGGTACACAGATACGCAGTATTTT TRBD2 TRBJ2-3 many TRBV12-3/TRBV12-4
CASSQAGTGLDEKLFF TGTGCCAGCAGCCAAGCCGGGACAGGGTTAGACGAAAAACTGTTTTTT TRBD1 TRBJ1-4 . TRBV3-1
CASSQEGTVQHF TGTGCCAGCAGCCAAGAAGGCACGGTCCAGCATTTT . TRBJ1-5 few TRBV3-1
CASRPEQRVGAGELFF TGTGCCAGCAGGCCGGAACAGCGGGTGGGGGCCGGGGAGCTGTTTTTT . TRBJ2-2 many TRBV7-6
CASSQDRGARTGELFF TGCGCCAGCAGCCAAGATCGGGGGGCGAGGACCGGGGAGCTGTTTTTT . TRBJ2-2 . TRBV4-1